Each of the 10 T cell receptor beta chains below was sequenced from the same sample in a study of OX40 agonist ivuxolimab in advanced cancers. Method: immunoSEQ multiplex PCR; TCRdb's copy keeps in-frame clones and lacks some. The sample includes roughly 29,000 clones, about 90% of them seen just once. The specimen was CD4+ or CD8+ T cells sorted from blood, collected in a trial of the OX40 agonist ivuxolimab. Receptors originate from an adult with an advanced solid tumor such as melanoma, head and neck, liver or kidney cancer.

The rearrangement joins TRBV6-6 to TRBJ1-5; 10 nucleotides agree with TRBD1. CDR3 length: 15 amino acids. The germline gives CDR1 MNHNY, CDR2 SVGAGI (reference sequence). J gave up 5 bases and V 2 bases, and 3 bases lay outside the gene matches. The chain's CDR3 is CASSYLGTGDQPQHF. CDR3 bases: TGTGCCAGCAGTTACCTGGGGACAGGGGATCAGCCCCAGCATTTT.

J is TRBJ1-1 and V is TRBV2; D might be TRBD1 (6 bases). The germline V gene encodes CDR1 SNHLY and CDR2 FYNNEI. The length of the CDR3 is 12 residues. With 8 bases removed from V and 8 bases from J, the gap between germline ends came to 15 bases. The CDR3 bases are TGTGCCAGCCGAGGGGGTTTCCAAGAAGCTTTCTTT. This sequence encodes CASRGGFQEAFF.

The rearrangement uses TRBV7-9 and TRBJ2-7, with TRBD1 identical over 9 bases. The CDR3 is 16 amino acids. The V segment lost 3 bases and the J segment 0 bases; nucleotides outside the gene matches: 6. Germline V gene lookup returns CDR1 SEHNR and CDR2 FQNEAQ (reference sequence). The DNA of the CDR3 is TGTGCCAGCAGCTTTCCCGACAGGGGGAGCTCCTACGAGCAGTACTTC. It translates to CASSFPDRGSSYEQYF.

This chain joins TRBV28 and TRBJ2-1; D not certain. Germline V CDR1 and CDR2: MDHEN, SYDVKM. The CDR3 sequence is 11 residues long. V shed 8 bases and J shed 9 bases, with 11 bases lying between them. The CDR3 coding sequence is TGTGCCAGCGGGCCCGGCGTTGAGCAGTTCTTC. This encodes CASGPGVEQFF.

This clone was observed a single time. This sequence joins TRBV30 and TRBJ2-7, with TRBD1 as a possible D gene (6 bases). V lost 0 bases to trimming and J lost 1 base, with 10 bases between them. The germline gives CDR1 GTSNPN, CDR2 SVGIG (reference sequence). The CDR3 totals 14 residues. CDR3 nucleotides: TGTGCCTGGAGTGTATTACAGGGTTCCTACGAGCAGTACTTC. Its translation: CAWSVLQGSYEQYF.

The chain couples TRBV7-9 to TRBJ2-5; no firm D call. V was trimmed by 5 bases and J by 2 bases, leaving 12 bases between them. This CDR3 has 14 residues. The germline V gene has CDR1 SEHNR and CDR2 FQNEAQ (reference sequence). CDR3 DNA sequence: TGTGCCAGCAGCGACACCAACTTGCAAGAGACCCAGTACTTC. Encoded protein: CASSDTNLQETQYF.

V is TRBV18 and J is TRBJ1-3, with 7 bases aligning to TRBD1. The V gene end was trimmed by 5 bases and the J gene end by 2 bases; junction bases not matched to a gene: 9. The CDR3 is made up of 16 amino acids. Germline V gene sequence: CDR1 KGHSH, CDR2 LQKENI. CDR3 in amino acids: CASSATYRGAGNTIYF. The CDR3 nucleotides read TGTGCCAGCTCAGCGACCTACAGGGGAGCTGGAAACACCATATATTTT. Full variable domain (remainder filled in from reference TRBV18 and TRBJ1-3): NAGVMQNPRHLVRRRGQEARLRCSPMKGHSHVYWYRQLPEEGLKFMVYLQKENIIDESGMPKERFSAEFPKEGPSILRIQQVVRGDSAAYFCASSATYRGAGNTIYFGEGSWLTVV.

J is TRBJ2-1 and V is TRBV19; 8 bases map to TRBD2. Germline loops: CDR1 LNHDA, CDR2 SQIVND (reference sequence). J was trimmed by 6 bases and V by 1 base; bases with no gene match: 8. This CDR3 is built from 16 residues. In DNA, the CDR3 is TGTGCCAGTAGTATAGCCGGGACTAGGGGTCCCAATGAGCAGTTCTTC. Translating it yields CASSIAGTRGPNEQFF.

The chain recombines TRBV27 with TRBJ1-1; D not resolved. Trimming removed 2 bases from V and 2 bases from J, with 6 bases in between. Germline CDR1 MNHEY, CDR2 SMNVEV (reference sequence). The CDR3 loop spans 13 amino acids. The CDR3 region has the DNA TGTGCCAGCAGTTTAACAGTTAACACTGAAGCTTTCTTT. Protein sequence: CASSLTVNTEAFF.

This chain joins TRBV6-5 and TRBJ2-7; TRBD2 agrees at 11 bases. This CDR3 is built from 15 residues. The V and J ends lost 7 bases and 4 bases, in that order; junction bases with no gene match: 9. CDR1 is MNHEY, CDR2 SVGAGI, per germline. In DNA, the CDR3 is TGTGCCAGCAACAACCTTAGCGGGGGGGTTTACGAGCAGTACTTC. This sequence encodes CASNNLSGGVYEQYF.